One and the same sample provided the 10 T cell receptor beta chains below, sequenced in a study of early T cells in non-severe SARS-CoV-2 infection. TCRdb used MiXCR to reprocess the 5' RACE reads, holding one entry per CDR3 protein. This sample has roughly 30,000 distinct CDR3 sequences; about 4.5% occur once, and the top ten carry around 6.3%. Sequencing used whole blood. These receptors all stem from an adult who was a healthcare worker with PCR-confirmed SARS-CoV-2 infection or an uninfected control (not recorded which).

This clonotype was found many times. V usage is TRBV14 and J usage is TRBJ2-3; D is unclear. The CDR3 runs to 11 residues. Trimming pared 10 bases from V and 5 bases from J, leaving 10 bases between. Germline loops: CDR1 SGHDN, CDR2 FVKESK. CDR3 region: CANSKLDTQYF. In DNA form, the CDR3 reads TGTGCCAACAGTAAACTAGATACGCAGTATTTT. The whole variable domain, remainder taken from reference TRBV14 and TRBJ2-3, is EAGVTQFPSHSVIEKGQTVTLRCDPISGHDNLYWYRRVMGKEIKFLLHFVKESKQDESGMPNNRFLAERTGGTYSTLKVQPAELEDSGVYFCANSKLDTQYFGPGTRLTVL.

This clonotype appeared many times. The rearrangement joins TRBV29-1 to TRBJ1-1; D call uncertain. This CDR3 is 10 amino acids long. Germline CDR1 and CDR2: SQVTM and ANQGSEA. Trimming removed 7 bases at V and 5 bases at J, with 8 bases between. For the CDR3, the DNA is TGCAGCGATGGGAATACTGAAGCTTTCTTT. Translation: CSDGNTEAFF.

This clonotype was seen many times. The V call is TRBV18, the J call TRBJ1-6, with 9 bases matching TRBD1. This CDR3 is built from 14 residues. Germline CDR1 reads KGHSH; CDR2 reads LQKENI. After removal of 3 bases from V and 6 bases from J, the junction contained 0 bases not matched to a gene. CDR3 protein: CASSPGQGNSPLHF. DNA of the CDR3: TGTGCCAGCTCACCGGGACAGGGTAATTCACCCCTCCACTTT.

This clonotype was detected only a few times. The rearrangement joins TRBV6-5 to TRBJ2-1, with 10 bases fitting TRBD2. The CDR3 is 14 amino acids. Germline trimming cut 5 bases from V and 7 bases from J; bases unmatched to any gene: 5. Per germline, CDR1 MNHEY and CDR2 SVGAGI. The chain's CDR3 is CASSAGLARNEQFF. CDR3 DNA sequence: TGTGCCAGCAGTGCGGGACTAGCGAGAAATGAGCAGTTCTTC.

This clonotype was seen repeatedly, ten times or more. V gene TRBV3-1 combines with J gene TRBJ1-2, with D hard to call. Germline V gives CDR1 LGHDT, CDR2 YNNKEL (reference sequence). Trimming shortened V by 3 bases and J by 5 bases, and 19 bases separated the two germline ends. The CDR3 loop spans 16 amino acids. Here the CDR3 reads CASSHPGATAQYGYTF. The CDR3 DNA sequence: TGTGCCAGCAGCCACCCTGGAGCTACAGCACAGTATGGCTACACCTTC.

As to this clonotype: A much larger clone lies a single base off, so this may be a read error. Lacking the conserved final phenylalanine or tryptophan, this CDR3 likely reflects a read error. V and J are TRBV19 and TRBJ2-1; D uncertain. This CDR3 contains 15 residues. Germline assignment: CDR1 LNHDA and CDR2 SQIVND (reference sequence). The V and J ends lost 3 bases and 0 bases respectively, with 9 bases between them. The CDR3: CASSILQSSYNEQFY. CDR3 nucleotides: TGTGCCAGTAGTATCCTCCAAAGCTCCTACAATGAGCAGTTCTAC.

The J gene is TRBJ2-1, the V gene TRBV7-9; D gene unclear. The V gene's germline CDR1 is SEHNR and CDR2 FQNEAQ (reference sequence). The CDR3 is made up of 15 amino acids. The germline V and J ends were trimmed by 0 bases and 0 bases, with 6 bases remaining between them. As DNA, the CDR3 is TGTGCCAGCAGCTTAGCCTCAAGCTCCTACAATGAGCAGTTCTTC. Encoded protein: CASSLASSSYNEQFF.

This clonotype has a handful of counts. This sequence joins TRBV20-1 and TRBJ2-7; a possible D gene is TRBD1 (6 bases). The germline gives CDR1 DFQATT, CDR2 SNEGSKA (reference sequence). V shed 4 bases and J shed 0 bases, with 10 bases lying between them. The CDR3 runs to 13 residues. This chain's CDR3 is CSATGQSSYEQYF. CDR3 nucleotides: TGCAGTGCTACGGGACAAAGCTCCTACGAGCAGTACTTC.

This clonotype came up a few times. The chain joins TRBV4-2 to TRBJ2-1; 7 nucleotides agree with TRBD2. This CDR3 contains 15 residues. The ends lost 1 base at V and 8 bases at J; junction bases unmatched: 8. The germline CDR1 and CDR2 sequences are LGHNA and YNFKEQ. CDR3 sequence (DNA): TGTGCCAGCAGCCAAGGTCCTACTAGCGTAGATGAGCAGTTCTTC. This gives the protein CASSQGPTSVDEQFF.

This clonotype was seen at least ten times. The chain joins TRBV20-1 to TRBJ2-3; maybe TRBD2 (6 bases). Germline V gene lookup returns CDR1 DFQATT and CDR2 SNEGSKA (reference sequence). Trimming removed 1 base from V and 2 bases from J, with 10 bases in between. This CDR3 is 14 amino acids long. DNA for the CDR3: TGCAGTGCTAGAGCGGGACTTCCCACAGATACGCAGTATTTT. It codes for CSARAGLPTDTQYF.